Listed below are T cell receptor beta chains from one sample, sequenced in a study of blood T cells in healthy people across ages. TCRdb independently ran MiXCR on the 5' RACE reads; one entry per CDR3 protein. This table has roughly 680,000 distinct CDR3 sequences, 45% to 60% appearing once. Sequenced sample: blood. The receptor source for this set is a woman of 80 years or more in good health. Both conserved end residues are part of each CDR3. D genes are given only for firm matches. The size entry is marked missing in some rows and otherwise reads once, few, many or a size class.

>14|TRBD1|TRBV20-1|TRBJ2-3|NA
CSAPGQGTTDTQYF
TGCAGTGCTCCGGGACAGGGGACTACAGATACGCAGTATTTT
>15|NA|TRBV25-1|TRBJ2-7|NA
CASRPGAGHSYEQYF
TGTGCCAGCCGCCCGGGTGCGGGGCACTCCTACGAGCAGTACTTC
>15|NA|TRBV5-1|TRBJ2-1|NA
CASSLNDMAVNEQFF
TGCGCCAGCAGCTTGAACGACATGGCGGTAAATGAGCAGTTCTTC
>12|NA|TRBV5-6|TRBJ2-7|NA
CASSLAASEQYF
TGTGCCAGCAGCTTGGCCGCGAGCGAGCAGTACTTC
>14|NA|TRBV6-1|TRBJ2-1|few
CASTNRRGGSEQFF
TGTGCCAGCACCAATAGGCGGGGCGGCAGTGAGCAGTTCTTC
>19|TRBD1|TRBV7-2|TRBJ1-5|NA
CASSLTSTGGAYSNRPQHF
TGTGCCAGCAGCTTAACATCGACAGGGGGCGCCTATAGCAATCGGCCCCAGCATTTT
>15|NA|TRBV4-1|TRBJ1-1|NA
CASSRAPQGNTEVFF
TGCGCCAGCAGCCGGGCCCCCCAGGGGAACACTGAAGTTTTCTTT
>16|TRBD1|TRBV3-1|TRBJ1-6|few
CASSQDGNRGGSPLHF
TGTGCCAGCAGCCAAGATGGGAACAGGGGAGGTTCACCCCTCCACTTT
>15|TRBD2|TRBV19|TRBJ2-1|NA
CAAGWGGRAHNEQFF
TGTGCCGCCGGTTGGGGCGGGAGGGCCCACAATGAGCAGTTCTTC
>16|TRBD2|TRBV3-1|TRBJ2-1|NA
CASSYLAGGARNEQFF
TGTGCCAGCAGCTATCTAGCGGGCGGCGCCCGTAATGAGCAGTTCTTC
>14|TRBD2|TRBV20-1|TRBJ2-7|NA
CSARPAGDPYEQYF
TGCAGTGCTAGACCAGCGGGGGATCCCTACGAGCAGTACTTC
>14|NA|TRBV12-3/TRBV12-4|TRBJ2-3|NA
CASVQGVSTDTQYF
TGTGCCAGCGTACAGGGCGTAAGCACAGATACGCAGTATTTT
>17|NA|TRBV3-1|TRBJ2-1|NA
CASSPSTGTSSYNEQFF
TGTGCCAGCAGCCCTAGCACAGGGACTTCCTCCTACAATGAGCAGTTCTTC
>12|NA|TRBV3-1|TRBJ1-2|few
CASSQRRAGYTF
TGTGCCAGCAGCCAACGCAGGGCGGGCTACACCTTC
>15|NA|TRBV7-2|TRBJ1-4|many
CASSKGLPTNEKLFF
TGTGCCAGCAGCAAGGGACTGCCAACTAATGAAAAACTGTTTTTT
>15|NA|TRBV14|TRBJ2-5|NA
CASSRRDGGRETQYF
TGTGCCAGCAGCCGACGGGACGGAGGACGGGAGACCCAGTACTTC
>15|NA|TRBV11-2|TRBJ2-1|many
CASSLGWGVYNEQFF
TGTGCCAGCAGCTTAGGTTGGGGGGTTTACAATGAGCAGTTCTTC
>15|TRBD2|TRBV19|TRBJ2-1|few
CASSWRLAGILEQFF
TGTGCCAGTAGTTGGAGACTAGCGGGAATTCTTGAGCAGTTCTTC
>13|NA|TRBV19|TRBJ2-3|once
CASRLSRTDTQYF
TGTGCCAGCCGACTTTCACGCACAGATACGCAGTATTTT
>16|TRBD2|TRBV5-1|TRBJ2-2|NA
CASSYTSGSPSGELFF
TGCGCCAGCAGCTATACTAGCGGGAGTCCGAGCGGGGAGCTGTTTTTT
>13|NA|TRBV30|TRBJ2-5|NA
CAWIIKGQETQYF
TGTGCCTGGATAATCAAGGGGCAGGAGACCCAGTACTTC
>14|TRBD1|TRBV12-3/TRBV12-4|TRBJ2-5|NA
CASTSTGDQETQYF
TGTGCCAGCACTTCTACAGGGGACCAAGAGACCCAGTACTTC
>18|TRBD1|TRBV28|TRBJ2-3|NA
CASSSPGTAPLSADTQYF
TGTGCCAGCAGTTCTCCCGGGACAGCCCCTCTAAGCGCAGATACGCAGTATTTT
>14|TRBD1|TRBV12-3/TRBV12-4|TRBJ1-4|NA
CASRSRGTDEKLFF
TGTGCCAGCAGATCCCGGGGGACAGATGAAAAACTGTTTTTT
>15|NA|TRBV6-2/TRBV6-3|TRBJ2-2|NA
CASSWVAVYTGELFF
TGTGCCAGCAGTTGGGTAGCGGTATACACCGGGGAGCTGTTTTTT
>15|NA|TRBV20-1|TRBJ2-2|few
CSARAVEGNTGELFF
TGCAGTGCTAGAGCAGTGGAGGGAAACACCGGGGAGCTGTTTTTT
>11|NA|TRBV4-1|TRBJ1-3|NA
CASGPGNTIYF
TGCGCCAGCGGACCTGGAAACACCATATATTTT
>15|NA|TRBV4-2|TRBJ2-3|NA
CASSQDEGTADTQYF
TGTGCCAGCAGCCAAGACGAAGGGACTGCAGATACGCAGTATTTT
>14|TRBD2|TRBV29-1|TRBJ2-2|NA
CSVVPSGPGGELFF
TGCAGCGTTGTCCCTAGCGGGCCCGGCGGGGAGCTGTTTTTT
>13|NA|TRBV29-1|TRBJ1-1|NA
CSGLQGRVTEAFF
TGCAGCGGCTTACAGGGTAGGGTCACTGAAGCTTTCTTT
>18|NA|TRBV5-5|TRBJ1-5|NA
CASSPRGPGAEANQPQHF
TGTGCCAGCAGCCCCCGAGGCCCGGGGGCCGAAGCCAATCAGCCCCAGCATTTT
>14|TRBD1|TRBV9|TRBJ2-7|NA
CASSVEDRSYEQYF
TGTGCCAGCAGCGTAGAGGACAGGTCCTACGAGCAGTACTTC
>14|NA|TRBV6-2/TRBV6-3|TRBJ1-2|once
CASSYSTGNYGYTF
TGTGCCAGCAGTTATTCGACAGGAAACTATGGCTACACCTTC
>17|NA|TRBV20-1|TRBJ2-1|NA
CGARRRPRKLTYNEQFF
TGCGGTGCTAGAAGGAGGCCACGGAAGCTTACCTACAATGAGCAGTTCTTC
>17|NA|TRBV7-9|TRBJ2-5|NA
CASSLSTGQGQLREQYF
TGTGCCAGCAGCTTATCCACGGGGCAAGGACAACTTCGTGAGCAGTACTTC
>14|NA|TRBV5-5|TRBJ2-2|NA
CASSSYGGNGELFF
TGTGCCAGCAGCTCCTACGGGGGAAACGGGGAGCTGTTTTTT
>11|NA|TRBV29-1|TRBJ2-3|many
CSVEDLNTQYF
TGCAGCGTTGAAGATCTGAATACGCAGTATTTT
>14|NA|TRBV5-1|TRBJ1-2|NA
CASSREGESYGYTF
TGCGCCAGCAGCCGAGAAGGGGAAAGTTATGGCTACACCTTC
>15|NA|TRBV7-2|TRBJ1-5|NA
CASSSGPYSNQPQHF
TGTGCCAGCAGCTCAGGCCCTTATAGCAATCAGCCCCAGCATTTT
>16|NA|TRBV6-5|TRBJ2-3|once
CASSYSGGVSTDTQYF
TGTGCCAGCAGTTACTCCGGAGGGGTTAGCACAGATACGCAGTATTTT
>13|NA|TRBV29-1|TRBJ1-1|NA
CSVDVGADTEAFF
TGCAGCGTTGATGTGGGGGCGGACACTGAAGCTTTCTTT
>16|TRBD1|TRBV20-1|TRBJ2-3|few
CSARQPGGHATDTQYF
TGCAGTGCTAGACAACCAGGGGGCCACGCCACAGATACGCAGTATTTT
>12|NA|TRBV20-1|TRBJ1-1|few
CSASNMEREAFF
TGCAGTGCGTCCAACATGGAGCGTGAAGCTTTCTTT
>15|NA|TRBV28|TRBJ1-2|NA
CASSSGGLANYGYIF
TGTGCCAGCAGCTCCGGGGGGTTAGCTAACTATGGCTACATCTTC